The present T cell receptor (beta chain) was sequenced within a study of blood T cells in healthy people across ages. Healthy individuals of Caucasian origin from Russia, aged roughly 6 to 100, served as donors. Together with a sample-barcoded 5' primer, a J-beta primer mix was included in a second PCR lasting about 6 to 11 cycles. TCRdb independently ran MiXCR on the 5' RACE reads; one entry per CDR3 protein. The sample yields about 830,000 distinct CDR3 sequences, roughly 60% seen once. CDR3 size: 12 residues. V dropped 7 bases and J dropped 9 bases, with 13 bases sitting between them. Germline V CDR1 and CDR2: MNHEY, SMNVEV (reference sequence).

Sample: blood. The sequence came from a man aged 25-40 years in good health. V gene TRBV27 combines with J gene TRBJ2-1; weak D call: TRBD1 (5 bases). In DNA form, the CDR3 reads TGTGCCAGCAATAGGGGAATGGGTGAGCAGTTCTTC. It translates to CASNRGMGEQFF.